Shown below are 27 T cell receptor beta chains from a single sample sequenced in a study of blood T cell repertoires in COVID-19. Generated by immunoSEQ multiplex PCR, the TCRdb table keeps only in-frame clones and is missing some. Of 100,000 or so clones listed, 85% were seen once; the top ten hold about 12%. The specimen sequenced was peripheral blood. These receptors were taken from a woman aged 70-85 years with active or convalescent COVID-19.

The chain employs TRBV20-1 and TRBJ2-3, with no clear D. The CDR3 covers 11 residues. CDR1 is DFQATT and CDR2 is SNEGSKA in the germline V gene (reference sequence). Trimming stripped 6 bases from V and 4 bases from J, with 8 bases between. The DNA for the CDR3 is TGCAGTGCCATTTTAGCAGATACGCAGTATTTT. The encoded protein is CSAILADTQYF.

This chain uses TRBV12-3 or TRBV12-4 with TRBJ1-4; TRBD1 is a possible D gene (6 bases). This CDR3 contains 13 residues. Trimming stripped 1 base from V and 8 bases from J, with 8 bases between. Here the CDR3 DNA reads TGTGCCAGCAGTTTAGTCAGGGGAGAAAAACTGTTTTTT. Translated, it gives CASSLVRGEKLFF.

The V call is TRBV28, the J call TRBJ2-5, with 12 bases lining up with TRBD1. The CDR3 has 15 residues. The trim removed 6 bases at V and 5 bases at J, leaving 7 bases unmatched. Germline assignment: CDR1 MDHEN and CDR2 SYDVKM. The chain's CDR3 is CASSSGTGGAETQYF. The CDR3 nucleotides are TGTGCCAGCAGCTCCGGGACAGGGGGCGCGGAGACCCAGTACTTC. Complete variable domain (other parts from reference TRBV28 and TRBJ2-5): DVKVTQSSRYLVKRTGEKVFLECVQDMDHENMFWYRQDPGLGLRLIYFSYDVKMKEKGDIPEGYSVSREKKERFSLILESASTNQTSMYLCASSSGTGGAETQYFGPGTRLLVL.

This clone has just one count. The V and J genes are TRBV11-2 and TRBJ2-5, with TRBD1 identical over 8 bases. Germline assignment: CDR1 SGHAT and CDR2 FQNNGV. The V gene end was trimmed by 8 bases and the J gene end by 1 base; junction bases not matched to a gene: 12. This CDR3 is 16 amino acids long. CDR3 region: CASGWTGLRTQETQYF. CDR3 in DNA: TGTGCCAGCGGCTGGACAGGGTTGCGGACCCAAGAGACCCAGTACTTC.

The CDR3, as DNA: TGTGCCAGCAGACGACCGGGACAGGGTTCCTACGAGCAGTACTTC. Translation: CASRRPGQGSYEQYF. The chain uses TRBV3-1 (or the pseudogene TRBV3-2) and TRBJ2-7, with 9 nucleotides matching TRBD1. V trimming: 6 bases; J trimming: 1 base; junction bases outside the gene matches: 7. This CDR3 has 15 amino acids. Germline V lookup: CDR1 LGHDT, CDR2 YNNKEL (reference sequence).

The chain joins TRBV18 to TRBJ1-1; D ambiguous. This CDR3 region has 16 residues. Germline CDR1 and CDR2: KGHSH and LQKENI. Deletions cut 6 bases from V and 0 bases from J, with 17 bases between. The CDR3 is CASSSDSRQMNTEAFF. The CDR3 nucleotides read TGTGCCAGCTCGTCAGATTCCCGCCAGATGAACACTGAAGCTTTCTTT.

The V call is TRBV28, the J call TRBJ1-2, with no clear D. Trimming left V 8 bases short and J 3 bases short, with 7 bases between. This CDR3 spans 11 amino acids. CDR1 is MDHEN, CDR2 SYDVKM, per germline. CDR3 nucleotides: TGTGCCAGCCAATCAGACTATGGCTACACCTTC. It is translated as CASQSDYGYTF.

The rearrangement joins TRBV4-2 to TRBJ2-7, with D hard to call. Trimming removed 1 base from V and 3 bases from J, with 4 bases in between. CDR3 size: 12 residues. The germline V gene has CDR1 LGHNA and CDR2 YNFKEQ. The CDR3 coding sequence is TGTGCCAGCAGCCAAGGCGGCTACGAGCAGTACTTC. It encodes CASSQGGYEQYF.

The genes are TRBV7-9 and TRBJ2-3; a weak D match, TRBD2 (6 bases). There are 15 residues in the CDR3. Trimming stripped 1 base from V and 2 bases from J, with 10 bases between. Looked up from germline, CDR1 is SEHNR and CDR2 is FQNEAQ (reference sequence). The CDR3 is CASSLVRGTTDTQYF. For the CDR3, the DNA is TGTGCCAGCAGCTTAGTTCGGGGGACCACAGATACGCAGTATTTT.

The chain has TRBV5-1 and TRBJ1-2; D possibly corresponds to TRBD1 (5 bases). The CDR3 covers 15 residues. Germline V gene sequence: CDR1 SGHRS, CDR2 YFSETQ. V gave up 3 bases and J gave up 4 bases, with 16 bases separating them. CDR3 protein: CASSSLTADSYGYTF. CDR3 nucleotide sequence: TGCGCCAGCAGCTCACTGACAGCCGACAGCTATGGCTACACCTTC.

This clone has a single count. The sample holds other DNA sequences that translate to the same CDR3. This sequence joins TRBV7-2 and TRBJ2-5, with 10 bases matching TRBD2. In germline, CDR1 is SGHTA, CDR2 FQGNSA. Trimming took 3 bases from V and 5 from J; bases not matched to a gene: 6. The CDR3 runs to 15 residues. CDR3 region: CASSFSGGAGETQYF. The CDR3 region has the DNA TGTGCCAGCAGCTTCAGCGGGGGGGCCGGTGAGACCCAGTACTTC.

The chain joins TRBV11-2 to TRBJ1-2; unclear D gene. V lost 3 bases and J 4 bases, leaving 6 bases between the germline ends. Germline CDR1 SGHAT, CDR2 FQNNGV. The CDR3 loop spans 12 amino acids. The CDR3 sequence is CASSLSGYGYTF. The DNA of the CDR3 is TGTGCCAGCAGCTTGTCAGGCTATGGCTACACCTTC.

The chain recombines TRBV4-3 with TRBJ1-2; perhaps TRBD1 as D (5 bases). This CDR3 contains 13 residues. Per germline, CDR1 LGHNA and CDR2 YSLEER. The V end lost 3 bases, the J end lost 4 bases, and 9 bases lay between the germline ends. CDR3 DNA sequence: TGCGCCAGCAGCCAGGGGCAGGTCTATGGCTACACCTTC. Translation: CASSQGQVYGYTF.

The V gene is TRBV10-3, the J gene TRBJ1-4; a possible D gene is TRBD1 (5 bases). This CDR3 contains 17 residues. Germline lookup yields CDR1 ENHRY and CDR2 SYGVKD. V lost 10 bases and J lost 0, with 21 bases in between. DNA of the CDR3: TGTGCCACCTCGGGGGAACTTATACTTGCAACTAATGAAAAACTGTTTTTT. It specifies CATSGELILATNEKLFF.

The rearrangement uses TRBV18 and TRBJ1-1, with 9 nucleotides matching TRBD1. The junction had 3 bases not matched to a gene; V was cut back by 2 bases and J by 5 bases. The CDR3 contains 14 residues. Germline lookup yields CDR1 KGHSH and CDR2 LQKENI. CDR3 region: CASSPWTGETEAFF. The CDR3 nucleotides read TGTGCCAGCTCACCATGGACAGGGGAAACTGAAGCTTTCTTT.

This clone was observed a few times. The rearrangement uses TRBV15 and TRBJ2-7, with 7 positions matching TRBD1. There are 14 residues in the CDR3. V lost 0 bases, J lost 5 bases, and 4 bases stayed unmatched. Germline V gene data show CDR1 as LNHNV and CDR2 as YYDKDF (reference sequence). The CDR3 loop is CATSREPGTDEQYF. As DNA, the CDR3 is TGTGCCACCAGCAGAGAACCGGGGACAGACGAGCAGTACTTC.

The chain has TRBV19 and TRBJ1-2; possible D gene TRBD1, 6 bases. The CDR3 length is 15 residues. Deletions cut 4 bases from V and 4 bases from J, with 16 bases between. From germline, CDR1 is LNHDA and CDR2 SQIVND (reference sequence). CDR3 amino acids: CASSTLDSRSYGYTF. DNA of the CDR3: TGTGCCAGTAGTACCCTGGACAGTAGGTCCTATGGCTACACCTTC.

This clone occurred once. The rearrangement uses TRBV5-4 and TRBJ1-5; a possible D gene is TRBD1 (6 bases). Between the trimmed V and J ends, which lost 4 bases and 4 bases, there was a span of 15 bases. The CDR3 sequence is 15 residues long. The germline V gene encodes CDR1 SGHNT and CDR2 YYREEE (reference sequence). CDR3 DNA sequence: TGTGCCAGCAGCATTGCCGGGACACAAAATCAGCCCCAGCATTTT. Amino acids: CASSIAGTQNQPQHF.

Concerning this clone itself: This CDR3 is missing its conserved last phenylalanine or tryptophan, likely due to a read error. Because the CDR3's place on the DNA is in doubt, the DNA is left out and the CDR3 is given as listed by TCRdb. The CDR3 reads CASLLSAPL. This chain connects TRBV10-3 to TRBJ2-7; the D call of TRBD2 is as the table states it, not checked on the DNA. The CDR3 has 9 residues if both end residues are counted. Germline assignment: CDR1 ENHRY and CDR2 SYGVKD.

J is TRBJ1-3 and V is TRBV4-3, with D possibly being TRBD1 (5 bases). The CDR3 is 15 residues long. Germline V gives CDR1 LGHNA, CDR2 YSLEER. V gave up 4 bases and J gave up 0 bases, with 10 bases separating them. The CDR3 protein is CASSRGDLSGNTIYF. The CDR3 bases are TGCGCCAGCAGCCGGGGGGACCTCTCTGGAAACACCATATATTTT.

The chain is built from TRBV18 and TRBJ1-1; 8 bases match TRBD1. Germline lookup yields CDR1 KGHSH and CDR2 LQKENI. This CDR3 comprises 15 residues. With 2 bases clipped from V and 1 base from J, the junction kept 3 bases outside the gene matches. The CDR3 coding sequence is TGTGCCAGCTCACCAAGGACAGGGCGGAACACTGAAGCTTTCTTT. Amino acids: CASSPRTGRNTEAFF.

This clone has only a few counts. This rearrangement joins TRBV7-2 to TRBJ1-3; TRBD1 matches 7 bases. Germline trimming cut 5 bases from V and 1 base from J; bases unmatched to any gene: 5. CDR3 length equals 15 residues. Germline V gene lookup returns CDR1 SGHTA and CDR2 FQGNSA. The CDR3 region is CASSISRGSGNTIYF. Here the CDR3 DNA reads TGTGCCAGCAGCATTTCCAGGGGGTCTGGAAACACCATATATTTT.

A single count supports this clone. The genes are TRBV2 and TRBJ2-5, with unresolved D. Per the germline V gene, CDR1 is SNHLY and CDR2 is FYNNEI. The CDR3 length is 13 residues. With 3 bases removed from V and 9 bases from J, the gap between germline ends came to 14 bases. DNA of the CDR3: TGTGCCAGCAGTGATTCAGGCGCTTGGGCCCAGTACTTC. Residues: CASSDSGAWAQYF.

The chain couples TRBV2 to TRBJ1-5, with a tentative D call TRBD1 (5 bases). The V gene's germline CDR1 is SNHLY and CDR2 FYNNEI. CDR3 length: 17 amino acids. V dropped 7 bases and J dropped 0 bases, with 19 bases sitting between them. The CDR3 sequence: CASTGGDLPFSNQPQHF. Written as DNA, the CDR3 is TGTGCCAGCACCGGGGGGGATCTGCCTTTTAGCAATCAGCCCCAGCATTTT.

J is TRBJ1-2 and V is TRBV6-1; 8 bases align to TRBD1. CDR1 and CDR2 from the germline V gene are MNHNS and SASEGT. The CDR3 extends over 14 amino acids. Trimming at V came to 5 bases and at J to 8 bases, leaving 10 bases not matched to a gene. CDR3 in amino acids: CASSRRTGWKGYTF. DNA for the CDR3: TGTGCCAGCAGTCGCCGGACAGGGTGGAAGGGCTACACCTTC.

This clone was seen only once. V and J are TRBV1 and TRBJ2-7; TRBD2 is the table's D call and was not checked against the DNA. TRBV1 is a known pseudogene. The CDR3 is made up of 18 amino acids. This CDR3 reads CTSSQGVRAGGPTYEQYF. As DNA, the CDR3 is TGCACCAGCAGCCAAGGGGTCCGAGCGGGGGGGCCCACCTACGAGCAGTACTTC.

The chain links TRBV6-6 to TRBJ1-3, with 7 bases identical to TRBD1. CDR3 length equals 17 residues. Germline lookup yields CDR1 MNHNY and CDR2 SVGAGI (reference sequence). V lost 5 bases to trimming and J lost 0 bases; unmatched junction nucleotides: 10. The CDR3 DNA reads TGTGCCAGCAGTCCGACCGGGACAGTAAGCTCTGGAAACACCATATATTTT. This translates into CASSPTGTVSSGNTIYF.